This T cell receptor beta chain was captured by sequencing in a study of CD8 T cells in ankylosing spondylitis. As the method for making TCR beta libraries, quantitative 5'-RACE with molecular barcodes was used. TCRdb recomputed calls from the 5' RACE reads with MiXCR, one row per CDR3 protein. Altogether about 390,000 distinct CDR3 sequences are present, more than 20% being singletons, with the ten largest covering about a sixth. This clonotype was observed at least ten times. Its antigen is not known. Study-wide results and limits: Past research had described some motif variants in reactive arthritis synovial fluid and blood. Matched ankylosing spondylitis synovial fluid reportedly showed significant enrichment of disease-linked clones. Relatively rare in peripheral blood, disease-linked clones were also CD8+. Typical of ankylosing spondylitis blood, it appeared, was a TCR beta motif of fewer than 10 highly homologous variants.

Germline V CDR1 and CDR2: DFQATT, SNEGSKA (reference sequence). With 3 bases clipped from V and 4 bases from J, the junction kept 7 bases outside the gene matches. The CDR3 has 15 amino acids. The chain couples TRBV20-1 to TRBJ2-3, with 10 positions matching TRBD2. Material: blood, either unsorted or a sorted T cell fraction (not recorded which). This TCR came from a male donor with ankylosing spondylitis. The CDR3 reads CSASFLAGDADTQYF. The CDR3 nucleotides are TGCAGTGCTAGCTTTCTAGCGGGAGATGCAGATACGCAGTATTTT.